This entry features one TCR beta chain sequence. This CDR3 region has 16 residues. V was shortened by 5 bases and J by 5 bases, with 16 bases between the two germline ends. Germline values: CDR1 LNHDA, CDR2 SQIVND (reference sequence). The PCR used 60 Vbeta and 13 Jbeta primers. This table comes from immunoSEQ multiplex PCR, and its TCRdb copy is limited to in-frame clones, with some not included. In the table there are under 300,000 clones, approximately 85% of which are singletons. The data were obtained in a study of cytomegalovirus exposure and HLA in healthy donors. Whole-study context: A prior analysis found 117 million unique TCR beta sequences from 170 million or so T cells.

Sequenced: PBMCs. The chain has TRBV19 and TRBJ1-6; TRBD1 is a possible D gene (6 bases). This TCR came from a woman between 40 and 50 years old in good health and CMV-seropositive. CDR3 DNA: TGTGCCAGTAGTGTCCGCTGGCAGGGGAATAATTCACCCCTCCACTTT. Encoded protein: CASSVRWQGNNSPLHF.